This T cell receptor (beta chain) was documented in a study of CD8 T cells in Susac syndrome. Study results and limitations: The CD4+ T cell repertoires in Susac syndrome were not clonally expanded.

Reverse transcription of about 0.5 to 1 ug RNA used random hexamers. A multiplex approach, immunoSEQ multiplex PCR, amplified TCR beta CDR3 across 54 Vbeta and 13 Jbeta. In TCRdb, the immunoSEQ multiplex PCR reads were re-called with MiXCR into one record per CDR3 protein. Here the sample spans some 250,000 distinct CDR3 sequences, almost 97% being singletons. CD8+ and CD4+ T cells taken from blood had their TCR beta sequenced. CD8+ and CD4+ T cells were negatively isolated; TEMRA cells were FACS-enriched. A word on this clonotype: What it binds is not known.

This receptor was taken from a human donor with Susac syndrome. The specimen sequenced was CD4+ T cells from PBMCs.

The CDR3 sequence is CSVEEGTEETQYF. CDR3 sequence (DNA): TGCAGCGTTGAAGAGGGGACGGAAGAGACCCAGTACTTC. The chain uses TRBV29-1 and TRBJ2-5; D could derive from TRBD1 or TRBD2 (5 bases each). Germline values: CDR1 SQVTM, CDR2 ANQGSEA. V was clipped by 0 bases and J by 3 bases, with 8 bases between them. CDR3 size: 13 residues.